A selection of T cell receptor beta chains follows, all from one sample in a study of blood T cells in healthy people across ages. TCRdb processed the 5' RACE reads anew with MiXCR; each CDR3 protein has one entry. The sample consists of 1.5 million to 2 million distinct CDR3 sequences, 35% to 50% of them appearing once. Input material: blood. The receptors originated from a human donor in good health. The CDR3 runs from the conserved cysteine through the conserved F or W. Each record gives: J gene, clone size, V gene, D gene, CDR3 protein, CDR3 DNA. The D gene is left open where the match is weak. A row's size may be missing; if present it is once, few, many or a size class.

>TRBJ2-7|.|TRBV6-1|.
CASSKNRGSYEQYF
TGTGCCAGCAGTAAAAATAGGGGCAGCTACGAGCAGTACTTC
>TRBJ1-6|.|TRBV7-2|.
CASSISGRWDNSPLHF
TGTGCCAGCAGCATTTCAGGGAGATGGGATAATTCACCCCTCCACTTT
>TRBJ1-4|few|TRBV28|.
CASRMVAGEKLFF
TGTGCCAGCAGGATGGTGGCGGGTGAAAAACTGTTTTTT
>TRBJ2-3|.|TRBV6-6|TRBD2
CASSYSKASGYSTDTQYF
TGTGCCAGCAGTTACAGCAAGGCTAGCGGCTACAGCACAGATACGCAGTATTTT
>TRBJ2-6|many|TRBV29-1|.
CSTWSGANVLTF
TGCAGTACATGGTCCGGGGCCAACGTCCTGACTTTC
>TRBJ2-3|.|TRBV5-1|TRBD1
CASSLIPGRGQGKADTQYF
TGCGCCAGCAGCTTGATTCCCGGGCGAGGACAGGGGAAAGCAGATACGCAGTATTTT
>TRBJ2-7|many|TRBV7-6|.
CASSFGVESSYEQYF
TGTGCCAGCAGCTTCGGGGTTGAAAGCTCCTACGAGCAGTACTTC
>TRBJ2-3|once|TRBV10-3|TRBD2
CAIRAWTSGVIGTDTQYF
TGTGCCATCCGTGCATGGACTAGCGGGGTCATTGGCACAGATACGCAGTATTTT
>TRBJ2-7|many|TRBV27|TRBD1
CASTRTGGDEQYF
TGTGCCAGCACCCGTACAGGGGGCGACGAGCAGTACTTC
>TRBJ2-1|once|TRBV29-1|TRBD2
CSVTRGTSGGGSPFF
TGCAGCGTTACACGGGGGACTAGCGGGGGCGGGAGTCCGTTCTTC
>TRBJ2-3|.|TRBV5-5|.
CASSLVDPQYF
TGTGCCAGCAGCTTGGTAGATCCGCAGTATTTT
>TRBJ2-7|.|TRBV6-2/TRBV6-3|.
CASSSIAAYEQYF
TGTGCCAGCAGTTCGATAGCGGCCTACGAGCAGTACTTC
>TRBJ2-3|few|TRBV29-1|TRBD1
CSVGTGIGTDTQYF
TGCAGCGTTGGGACAGGGATCGGTACAGATACGCAGTATTTT
>TRBJ2-1|.|TRBV7-9|.
CASSLGLARHEQFF
TGTGCCAGCAGCTTGGGGCTAGCCCGGCATGAGCAGTTCTTC
>TRBJ1-1|.|TRBV5-1|.
CASSPPQHTEAFF
TGCGCCAGCAGCCCCCCACAGCACACTGAAGCTTTCTTT
>TRBJ2-3|few|TRBV6-6|.
CASSRSSGEPDTQYF
TGTGCCAGCAGCCGTTCATCAGGGGAACCAGATACGCAGTATTTT
>TRBJ1-2|.|TRBV19|.
CATQSGADKWGYTF
TGTGCCACCCAGTCAGGGGCCGATAAATGGGGCTACACCTTC
>TRBJ2-2|.|TRBV7-9|TRBD1
CASRQGDRGGTGELFF
TGTGCCAGTCGTCAAGGGGACAGGGGAGGCACCGGGGAGCTGTTTTTT
>TRBJ2-1|.|TRBV2|.
CASSGQTAEQFF
TGTGCCAGCAGTGGCCAGACAGCCGAGCAGTTCTTC
>TRBJ2-7|few|TRBV24-1|.
CATSTSRGARHEQYF
TGTGCCACCAGTACCTCAAGGGGGGCGCGCCACGAGCAGTACTTC
>TRBJ2-3|many|TRBV20-1|TRBD2
CSASKVGLASSTDTQYF
TGCAGTGCTAGTAAAGTCGGACTAGCTAGTAGCACAGATACGCAGTATTTT